This T cell receptor beta chain was found in a study of blood T cells in healthy people across ages. The use of a sample-barcoded 5' primer and a J-beta primer mix characterized a second PCR of roughly 6 to 12 cycles. TCRdb recomputed calls from the 5' RACE reads with MiXCR, one row per CDR3 protein. Of roughly 1,700,000 distinct CDR3 sequences listed, 28% are singletons. This clonotype has more than one count but fewer than ten. Trimming took off 5 bases at V and 3 bases at J, with 10 bases between the two ends. The CDR3 is 13 amino acids. Sequencing was performed on blood. This receptor was identified in a woman between 25 and 40 years old in good health. This rearrangement joins TRBV12-3 or TRBV12-4 to TRBJ2-5; D gene unclear. CDR3 loop: CASSQLVKETQYF. In nucleotides, the CDR3 is TGTGCCAGCAGTCAACTCGTAAAAGAGACCCAGTACTTC.